The clone carrying this T cell receptor (beta chain) turned up a few times. Its target is unknown. Germline V CDR1 and CDR2: SGHTA, FQGNSA. The CDR3 is 13 residues long. V trimming: 4 bases; J trimming: 4 bases; junction bases outside the gene matches: 2. This entry is derived from a study of beta chain features in type 1 diabetes. Whole-study findings and limits: TCRB CDR3 length was moderately but significantly reduced in all four CD4+ subsets of Type 1 diabetes patients. When VDJ junctions were examined, type 1 diabetes patients showed fewer insertions and more deletions.

Since all of the isolated RNA was reverse transcribed, expressed TCRB transcripts were what got sequenced. Assay: immunoSEQ multiplex PCR; the TCRdb copy retains only in-frame clones and omits some. The sample has a few hundred thousand clones, roughly 13% seen once. This chain connects TRBV7-2 to TRBJ2-5; 8 bases align to TRBD1. This TCR was sampled from a woman aged 18-29 years with type 1 diabetes. The sample was naive CD4+ T cells from blood. The CDR3 loop reads CASSYTGGETQYF. Written as DNA, the CDR3 is TGTGCCAGCAGCTACACAGGGGGAGAGACCCAGTACTTC.